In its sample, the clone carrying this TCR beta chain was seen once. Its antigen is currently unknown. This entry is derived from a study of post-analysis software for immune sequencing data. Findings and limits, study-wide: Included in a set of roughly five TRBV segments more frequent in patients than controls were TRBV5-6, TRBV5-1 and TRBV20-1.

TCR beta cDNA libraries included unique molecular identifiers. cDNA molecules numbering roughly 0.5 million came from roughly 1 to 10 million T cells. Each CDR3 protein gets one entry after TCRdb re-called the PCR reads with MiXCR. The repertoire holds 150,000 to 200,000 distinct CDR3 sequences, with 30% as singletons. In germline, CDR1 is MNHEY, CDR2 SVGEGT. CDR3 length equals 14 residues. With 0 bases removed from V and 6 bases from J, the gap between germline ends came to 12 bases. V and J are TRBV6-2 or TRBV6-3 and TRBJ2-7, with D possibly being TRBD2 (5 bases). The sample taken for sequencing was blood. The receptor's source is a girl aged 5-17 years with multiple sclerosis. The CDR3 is CASSYSEGNAEQYF. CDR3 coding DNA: TGTGCCAGCAGTTACTCAGAGGGAAATGCCGAGCAGTACTTC.